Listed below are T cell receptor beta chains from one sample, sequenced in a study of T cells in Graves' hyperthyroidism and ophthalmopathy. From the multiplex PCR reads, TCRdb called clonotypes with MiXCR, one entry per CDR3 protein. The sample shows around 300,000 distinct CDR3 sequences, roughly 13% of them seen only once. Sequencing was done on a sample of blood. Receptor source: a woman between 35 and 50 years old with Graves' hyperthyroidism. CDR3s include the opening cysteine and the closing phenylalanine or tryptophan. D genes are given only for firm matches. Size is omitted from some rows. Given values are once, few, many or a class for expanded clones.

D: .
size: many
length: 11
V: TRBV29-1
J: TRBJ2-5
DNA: TGCAGCGTTGGTGGGGTGGAGACCCAGTACTTC
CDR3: CSVGGVETQYF

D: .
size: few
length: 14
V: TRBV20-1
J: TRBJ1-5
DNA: TGCAGTGCTAGTGGGGATTATAGCAATCAGCCCCAGCATTTT
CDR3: CSASGDYSNQPQHF

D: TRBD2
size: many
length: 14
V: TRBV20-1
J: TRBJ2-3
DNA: TGCAGTGCTAGCACTAGCGGTGGCGGCGATACGCAGTATTTT
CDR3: CSASTSGGGDTQYF

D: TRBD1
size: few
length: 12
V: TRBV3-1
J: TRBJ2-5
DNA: TGTGCCAGCAGCCAAGGGACGGGACAGGGCTACTTC
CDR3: CASSQGTGQGYF

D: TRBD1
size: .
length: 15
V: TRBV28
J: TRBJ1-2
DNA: TGTGCCAGCGCCGGGACAGGGGGCGCGAACTATGGCTACACCTTC
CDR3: CASAGTGGANYGYTF

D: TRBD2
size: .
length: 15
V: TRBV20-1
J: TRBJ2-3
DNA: TGCAGTGCTAGAGATCAGGACGGGAGGGGTGATACGCAGTATTTT
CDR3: CSARDQDGRGDTQYF

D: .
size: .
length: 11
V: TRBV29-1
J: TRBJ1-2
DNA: TGCAGCGTAGGTAATAACTATGGCTACACCTTC
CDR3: CSVGNNYGYTF

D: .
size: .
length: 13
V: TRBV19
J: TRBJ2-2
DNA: TGTGCCAGTAGTATACGGGAAGAACTCCCGCTGTTTTTT
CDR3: CASSIREELPLFF

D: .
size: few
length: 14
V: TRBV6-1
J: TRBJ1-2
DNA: TGTGCCAGTCAATCTTTTGGAGGGGCCGACGGCTACACCTTC
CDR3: CASQSFGGADGYTF

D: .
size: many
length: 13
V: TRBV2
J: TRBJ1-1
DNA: TGTGCCAGCAGGGGCGACGGAAACACTGAAGCTTTCTTT
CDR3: CASRGDGNTEAFF

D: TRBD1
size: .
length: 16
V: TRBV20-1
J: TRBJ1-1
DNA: TGCAGTGCTAGGGGGACAGGGGGGCGACGGAAAACTGAAGCTTTCTTT
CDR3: CSARGTGGRRKTEAFF

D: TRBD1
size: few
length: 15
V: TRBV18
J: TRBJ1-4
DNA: TGTGCCAGCTCACCAACAGGGGGCGTTAATGAAAAACTGTTTTTT
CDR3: CASSPTGGVNEKLFF

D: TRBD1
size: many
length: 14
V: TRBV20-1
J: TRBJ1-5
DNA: TGCAGTGCCCGAGGGGGCCAGGAGAATCAGCCCCAGCATTTT
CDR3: CSARGGQENQPQHF

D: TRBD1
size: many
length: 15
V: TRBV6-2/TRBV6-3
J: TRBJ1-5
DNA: TGTGCCAGCAGTACCGGGACAGGGAGCAATCAGCCCCAGCATTTT
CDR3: CASSTGTGSNQPQHF

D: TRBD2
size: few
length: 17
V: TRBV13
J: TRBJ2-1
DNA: TGTGCCAGCAGCTTAGGCCTAGCGGGGGCCTCCTACAATGAGCAGTTCTTC
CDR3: CASSLGLAGASYNEQFF

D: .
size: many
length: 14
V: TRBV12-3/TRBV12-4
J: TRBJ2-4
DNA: TGTGCCAGCAGTGTCGCGACAGAGAAAAACATTCAGTACTTC
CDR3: CASSVATEKNIQYF